These 10 T cell receptor beta chains were sequenced from one sample in a study of T cell responses to AZD1222 COVID-19 vaccine. TCRdb's copy holds only in-frame clones and misses some; the assay was immunoSEQ multiplex PCR. The data hold 100,000 to 150,000 clones, with roughly 90% observed a single time. The material sequenced was peripheral blood, taken on day 0 of AZD1222 vaccination. The receptors originated from an adult in good health.

This clone was picked up one time. This chain uses TRBV3-1 (or the pseudogene TRBV3-2) with TRBJ2-7, with a tentative D call TRBD1 (9 bases). The germline V gene encodes CDR1 LGHDT and CDR2 YNNKEL (reference sequence). Trimming removed 2 bases at V and 3 bases at J, with 26 bases between. The CDR3 has 19 residues. CDR3 DNA: TGTGCCAGCAGCCAACAACCGGGACAGGGTCGGGAGGGGGGCTACGAGCAGTACTTC. Residues: CASSQQPGQGREGGYEQYF.

The V and J genes are TRBV12-3 or TRBV12-4 and TRBJ1-1, with D tentatively TRBD1 (5 bases). The CDR3 contains 13 residues. Trimming cost V 3 bases and J 8 bases, with 13 bases left between them. CDR3 nucleotide sequence: TGTGCCAGCAGTTTCTTTGGGGGGATAGAAGCTTTCTTT. Translated, it gives CASSFFGGIEAFF.

The chain has TRBV3-1 (or the pseudogene TRBV3-2) and TRBJ2-1; D is uncertain. V shed 5 bases and J shed 3 bases, with 23 bases lying between them. CDR3 length: 18 residues. Per germline, CDR1 LGHDT and CDR2 YNNKEL (reference sequence). The CDR3 nucleotides read TGTGCCAGCAGCGCTACATATTGCTCACATCTCCACTACAATGAGCAGTTCTTC. It yields the protein CASSATYCSHLHYNEQFF.

The chain employs TRBV10-3 and TRBJ2-7; TRBD1 might be the D (6 bases). Germline lookup yields CDR1 ENHRY and CDR2 SYGVKD. Trimming pared 9 bases from V and 2 bases from J, leaving 11 bases between. The length of the CDR3 is 12 residues. CDR3 nucleotide sequence: TGTGCCATAAGGACAGTAACCTACGAGCAGTACTTC. Translated, it gives CAIRTVTYEQYF.

The chain joins TRBV5-1 to TRBJ2-1; 9 bases are a match to TRBD2. The J segment lost 6 bases and the V segment lost 6 bases, leaving 10 bases of the junction unmatched. The CDR3 length is 15 residues. Per the germline V gene, CDR1 is SGHRS and CDR2 is YFSETQ. DNA of the CDR3: TGCGCCAGCATGCAGGCTAGCGGGATATCCAATGAGCAGTTCTTC. Its protein product is CASMQASGISNEQFF.

V and J are TRBV3-1 (or the pseudogene TRBV3-2) and TRBJ2-4, with unresolved D. V was pared by 0 bases and J by 2 bases, with 8 bases between. The CDR3 spans 15 residues. The germline V gene has CDR1 LGHDT and CDR2 YNNKEL (reference sequence). The CDR3 here is CASSQEWEPKNIQYF. The CDR3, as DNA: TGTGCCAGCAGCCAAGAGTGGGAACCCAAAAACATTCAGTACTTC.

The V call is TRBV28, the J call TRBJ2-3; D is perhaps TRBD2 (7 bases). V lost 6 bases to trimming and J lost 2 bases, with 12 bases between them. The CDR3 consists of 14 residues. CDR1 and CDR2 (germline): MDHEN, SYDVKM. The CDR3 DNA sequence: TGTGCCAGCAGGGGAGGGGGTCACACAGATACGCAGTATTTT. Translating it yields CASRGGGHTDTQYF.

The rearrangement joins TRBV4-1 to TRBJ2-5, with 7 bases fitting TRBD1. CDR1 is MGHRA and CDR2 is YSYEKL in the germline V gene. The CDR3 has 15 amino acids. After removal of 6 bases from V and 1 base from J, the junction contained 8 bases not matched to a gene. The CDR3: CASSQPRGPQETQYF. As DNA, the CDR3 is TGCGCCAGCAGTCAACCGAGGGGGCCCCAAGAGACCCAGTACTTC.

CDR3 residues: CASSSQGWNTEAFF. CDR3 DNA sequence: TGTGCCAGCAGTTCCCAGGGTTGGAACACTGAAGCTTTCTTT. J is TRBJ1-1 and V is TRBV5-4; possible D gene TRBD1, 5 bases. The germline V gene encodes CDR1 SGHNT and CDR2 YYREEE (reference sequence). The ends were cut back, 5 bases at V and 1 base at J, with 12 bases in the middle. The CDR3 totals 14 residues.

A single count supports this clone. The chain joins TRBV4-1 to TRBJ2-3; D may be TRBD2 (6 bases). The CDR3 totals 17 residues. Germline CDR1 MGHRA, CDR2 YSYEKL. V gave up 2 bases and J gave up 1 base, with 16 bases separating them. CDR3 region: CASSQSPPGVGTDTQYF. For the CDR3, the DNA is TGCGCCAGCAGCCAATCCCCTCCGGGGGTCGGCACAGATACGCAGTATTTT.